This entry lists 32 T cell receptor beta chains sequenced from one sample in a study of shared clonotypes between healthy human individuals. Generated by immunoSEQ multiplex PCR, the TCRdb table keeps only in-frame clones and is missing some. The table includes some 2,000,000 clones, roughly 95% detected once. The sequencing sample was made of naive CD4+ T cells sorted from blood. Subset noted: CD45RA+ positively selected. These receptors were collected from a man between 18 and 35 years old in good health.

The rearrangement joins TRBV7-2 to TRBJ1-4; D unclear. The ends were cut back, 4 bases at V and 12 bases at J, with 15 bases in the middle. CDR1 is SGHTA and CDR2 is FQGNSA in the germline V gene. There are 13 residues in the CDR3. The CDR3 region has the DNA TGTGCCAGCAGCTACGCTGGCGGGTTTGAACTGTTTTTT. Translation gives CASSYAGGFELFF.

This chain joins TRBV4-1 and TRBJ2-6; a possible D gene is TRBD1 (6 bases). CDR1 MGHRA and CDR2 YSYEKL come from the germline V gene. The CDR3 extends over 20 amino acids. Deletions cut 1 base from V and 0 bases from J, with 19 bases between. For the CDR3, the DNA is TGCGCCAGCAGCCAAGTTATCCAGGGGAACATTCACTCTGGGGCCAACGTCCTGACTTTC. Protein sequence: CASSQVIQGNIHSGANVLTF.

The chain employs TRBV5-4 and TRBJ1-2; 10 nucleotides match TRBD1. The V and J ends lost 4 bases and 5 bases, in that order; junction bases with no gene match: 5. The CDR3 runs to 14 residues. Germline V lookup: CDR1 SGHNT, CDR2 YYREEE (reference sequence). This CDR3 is CASSGRDRGYGYTF. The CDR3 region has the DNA TGTGCCAGCAGCGGTCGGGACAGGGGATATGGCTACACCTTC.

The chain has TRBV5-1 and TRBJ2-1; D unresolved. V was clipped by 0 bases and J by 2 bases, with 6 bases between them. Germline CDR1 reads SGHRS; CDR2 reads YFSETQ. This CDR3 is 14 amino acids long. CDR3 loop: CASSLEPPYNEQFF. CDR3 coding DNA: TGCGCCAGCAGCTTGGAGCCCCCCTACAATGAGCAGTTCTTC.

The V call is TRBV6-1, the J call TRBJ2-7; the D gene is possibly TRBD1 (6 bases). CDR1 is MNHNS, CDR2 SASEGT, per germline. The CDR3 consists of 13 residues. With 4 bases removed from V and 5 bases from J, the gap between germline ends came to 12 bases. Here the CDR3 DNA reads TGTGCCAGCAGTGGGCAGGGGATCGACGAGCAGTACTTC. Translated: CASSGQGIDEQYF.

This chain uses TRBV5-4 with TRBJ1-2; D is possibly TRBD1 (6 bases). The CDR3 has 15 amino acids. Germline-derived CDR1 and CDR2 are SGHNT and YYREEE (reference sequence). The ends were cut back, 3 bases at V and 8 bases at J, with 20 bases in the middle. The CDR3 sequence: CASSSSGVDSSGYTF. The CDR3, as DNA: TGTGCCAGCAGCTCTTCAGGGGTCGACTCTAGCGGCTACACCTTC.

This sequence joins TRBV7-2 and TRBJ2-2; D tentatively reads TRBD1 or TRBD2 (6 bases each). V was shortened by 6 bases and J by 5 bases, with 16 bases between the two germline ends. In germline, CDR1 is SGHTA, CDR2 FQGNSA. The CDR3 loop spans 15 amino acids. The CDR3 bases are TGTGCCAGCAGAGGGACACCCGCGGGAACCGGGGAGCTGTTTTTT. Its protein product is CASRGTPAGTGELFF.

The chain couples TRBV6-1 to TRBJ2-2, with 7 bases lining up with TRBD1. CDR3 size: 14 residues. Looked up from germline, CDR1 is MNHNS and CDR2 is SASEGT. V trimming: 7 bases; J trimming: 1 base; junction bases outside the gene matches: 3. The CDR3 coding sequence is TGTGCCAGCAATAGGGACAGGAACACCGGGGAGCTGTTTTTT. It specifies CASNRDRNTGELFF.

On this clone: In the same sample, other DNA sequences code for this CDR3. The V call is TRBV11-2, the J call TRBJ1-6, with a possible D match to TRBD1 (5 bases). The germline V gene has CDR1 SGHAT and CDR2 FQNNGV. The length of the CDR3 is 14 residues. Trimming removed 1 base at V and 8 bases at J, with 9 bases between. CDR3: CASSLGRADSPLHF. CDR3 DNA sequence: TGTGCCAGCAGCTTAGGCAGGGCTGATTCACCCCTCCACTTT.

CDR3 in DNA: TGTGCCAGCTCACGGGGCCGGAATGAAAAACTGTTTTTT. Translation gives CASSRGRNEKLFF. The genes are TRBV18 and TRBJ1-4; the D gene is possibly TRBD1 (5 bases). Germline lookup yields CDR1 KGHSH and CDR2 LQKENI. The CDR3 is made up of 13 amino acids. The ends were cut back, 4 bases at V and 5 bases at J, with 8 bases in the middle. Based on the CDR3 plus reference TRBV18 and TRBJ1-4, the full variable domain is NAGVMQNPRHLVRRRGQEARLRCSPMKGHSHVYWYRQLPEEGLKFMVYLQKENIIDESGMPKERFSAEFPKEGPSILRIQQVVRGDSAAYFCASSRGRNEKLFFGSGTQLSVL.

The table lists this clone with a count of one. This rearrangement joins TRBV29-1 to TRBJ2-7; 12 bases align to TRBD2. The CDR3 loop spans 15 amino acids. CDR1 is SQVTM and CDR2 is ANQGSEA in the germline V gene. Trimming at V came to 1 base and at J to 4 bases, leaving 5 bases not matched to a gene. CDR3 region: CSVEVTSGGTYEQYF. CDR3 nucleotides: TGCAGCGTTGAAGTTACTAGCGGGGGGACGTACGAGCAGTACTTC.

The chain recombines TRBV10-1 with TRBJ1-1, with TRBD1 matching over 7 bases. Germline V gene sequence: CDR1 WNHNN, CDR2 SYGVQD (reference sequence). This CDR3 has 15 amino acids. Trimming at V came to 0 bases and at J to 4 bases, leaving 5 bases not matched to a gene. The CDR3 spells CASSESGQGGTEAFF. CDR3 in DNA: TGCGCCAGCAGTGAGTCGGGGCAGGGGGGCACTGAAGCTTTCTTT.

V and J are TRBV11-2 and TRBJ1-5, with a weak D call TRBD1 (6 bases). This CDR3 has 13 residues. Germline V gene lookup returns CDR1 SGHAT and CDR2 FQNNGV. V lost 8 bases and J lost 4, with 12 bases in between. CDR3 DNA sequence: TGTGCCAGCCGCGGGGGGCAGAATCAGCCCCAGCATTTT. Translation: CASRGGQNQPQHF.

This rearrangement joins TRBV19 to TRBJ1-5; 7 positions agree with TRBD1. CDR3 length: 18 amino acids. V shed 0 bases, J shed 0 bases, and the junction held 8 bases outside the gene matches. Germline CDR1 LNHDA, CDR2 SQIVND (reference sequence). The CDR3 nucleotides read TGTGCCAGTAGTATAGATGGGACAGCCCTTTATAGCAATCAGCCCCAGCATTTT. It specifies CASSIDGTALYSNQPQHF. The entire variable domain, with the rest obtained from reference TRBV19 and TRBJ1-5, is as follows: DGGITQSPKYLFRKEGQNVTLSCEQNLNHDAMYWYRQDPGQGLRLIYYSQIVNDFQKGDIAEGYSVSREKKESFPLTVTSAQKNPTAFYLCASSIDGTALYSNQPQHFGDGTRLSIL.

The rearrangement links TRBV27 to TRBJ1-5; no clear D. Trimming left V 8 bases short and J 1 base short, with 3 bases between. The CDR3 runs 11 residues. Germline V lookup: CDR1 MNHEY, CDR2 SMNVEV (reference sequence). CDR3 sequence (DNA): TGTGCCAGCCGGAGCAATCAGCCCCAGCATTTT. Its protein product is CASRSNQPQHF.

The CDR3 region is CASSLVGGERQETQYF. In nucleotides, the CDR3 is TGTGCCAGCAGCTTAGTTGGGGGAGAGAGGCAAGAGACCCAGTACTTC. The V call is TRBV7-9, the J call TRBJ2-5; D possibly uses TRBD1 or TRBD2 (5 bases each). Germline CDR1 is SEHNR and CDR2 is FQNEAQ (reference sequence). The length of the CDR3 is 16 residues. V was trimmed by 1 base and J by 2 bases, leaving 14 bases between them.

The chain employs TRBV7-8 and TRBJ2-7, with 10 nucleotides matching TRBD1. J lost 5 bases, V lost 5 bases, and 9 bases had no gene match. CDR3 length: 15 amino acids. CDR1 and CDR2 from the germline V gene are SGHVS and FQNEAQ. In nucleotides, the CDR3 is TGTGCCAGCAGCACCTCCGGGACAGGGGTCGACGAGCAGTACTTC. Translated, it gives CASSTSGTGVDEQYF.

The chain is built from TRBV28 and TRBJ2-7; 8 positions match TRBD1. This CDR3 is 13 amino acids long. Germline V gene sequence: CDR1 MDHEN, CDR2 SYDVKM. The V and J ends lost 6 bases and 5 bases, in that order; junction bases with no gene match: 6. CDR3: CASSQTGVHEQYF. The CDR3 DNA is TGTGCCAGCAGCCAGACAGGGGTCCACGAGCAGTACTTC.

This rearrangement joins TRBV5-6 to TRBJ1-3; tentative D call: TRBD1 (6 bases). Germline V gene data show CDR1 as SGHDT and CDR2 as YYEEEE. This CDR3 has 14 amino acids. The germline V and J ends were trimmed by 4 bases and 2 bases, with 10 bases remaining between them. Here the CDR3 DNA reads TGTGCCAGCAGCCCCCCAGGGGCTGGAAACACCATATATTTT. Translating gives CASSPPGAGNTIYF.

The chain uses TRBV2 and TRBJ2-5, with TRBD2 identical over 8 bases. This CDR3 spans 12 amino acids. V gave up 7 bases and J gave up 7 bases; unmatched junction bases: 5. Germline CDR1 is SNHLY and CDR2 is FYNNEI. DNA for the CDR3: TGTGCCAGCAAACCCGCGGGGGGGACCCAGTACTTC. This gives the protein CASKPAGGTQYF.

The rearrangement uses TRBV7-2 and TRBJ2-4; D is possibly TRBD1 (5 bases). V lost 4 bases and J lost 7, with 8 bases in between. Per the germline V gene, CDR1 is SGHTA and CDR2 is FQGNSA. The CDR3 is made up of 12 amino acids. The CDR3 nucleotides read TGTGCCAGCAGCTCAAGACAGAACATTCAGTACTTC. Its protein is CASSSRQNIQYF.

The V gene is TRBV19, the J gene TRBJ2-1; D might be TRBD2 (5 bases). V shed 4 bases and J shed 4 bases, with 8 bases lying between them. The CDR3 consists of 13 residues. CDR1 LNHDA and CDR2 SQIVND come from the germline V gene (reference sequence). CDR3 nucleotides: TGTGCCAGTAGTAATACTAGATACAATGAGCAGTTCTTC. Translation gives CASSNTRYNEQFF.

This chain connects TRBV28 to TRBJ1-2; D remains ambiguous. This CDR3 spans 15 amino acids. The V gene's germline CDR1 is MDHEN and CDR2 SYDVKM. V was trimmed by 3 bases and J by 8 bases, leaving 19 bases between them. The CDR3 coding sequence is TGTGCCAGCAGTTTCCGGGCGATTGCTGTCGAAGGCTACACCTTC. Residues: CASSFRAIAVEGYTF.

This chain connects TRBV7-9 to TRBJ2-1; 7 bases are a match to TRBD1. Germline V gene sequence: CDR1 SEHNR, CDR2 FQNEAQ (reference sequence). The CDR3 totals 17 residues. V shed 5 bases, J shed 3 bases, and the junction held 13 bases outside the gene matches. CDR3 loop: CASSATALGQSYNEQFF. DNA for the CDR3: TGTGCCAGCAGCGCCACAGCATTGGGACAGAGCTACAATGAGCAGTTCTTC. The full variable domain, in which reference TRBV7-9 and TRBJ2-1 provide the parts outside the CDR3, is DTGVSQNPRHKITKRGQNVTFRCDPISEHNRLYWYRQTLGQGPEFLTYFQNEAQLEKSRLLSDRFSAERPKGSFSTLEIQRTEQGDSAMYLCASSATALGQSYNEQFFGPGTRLTVL.

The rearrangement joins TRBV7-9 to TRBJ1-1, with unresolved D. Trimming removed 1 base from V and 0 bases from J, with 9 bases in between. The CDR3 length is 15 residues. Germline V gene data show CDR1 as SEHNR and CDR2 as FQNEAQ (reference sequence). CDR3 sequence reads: CASSLVPNLNTEAFF. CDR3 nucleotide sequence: TGTGCCAGCAGCTTAGTCCCGAACTTGAACACTGAAGCTTTCTTT.

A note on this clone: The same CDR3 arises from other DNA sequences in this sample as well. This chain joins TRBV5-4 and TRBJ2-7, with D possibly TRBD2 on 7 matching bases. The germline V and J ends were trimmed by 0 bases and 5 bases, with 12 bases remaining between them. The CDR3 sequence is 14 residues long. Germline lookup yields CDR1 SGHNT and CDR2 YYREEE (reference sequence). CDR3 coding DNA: TGTGCCAGCAGCTTGGGGCAGGGGAGGGACGAGCAGTACTTC. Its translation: CASSLGQGRDEQYF.

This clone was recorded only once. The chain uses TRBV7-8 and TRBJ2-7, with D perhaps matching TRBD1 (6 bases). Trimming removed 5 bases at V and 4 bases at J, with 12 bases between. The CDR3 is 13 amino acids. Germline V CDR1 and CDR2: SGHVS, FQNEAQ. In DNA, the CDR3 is TGTGCCAGCAGCACGCTGACAGGATACGAGCAGTACTTC. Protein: CASSTLTGYEQYF.

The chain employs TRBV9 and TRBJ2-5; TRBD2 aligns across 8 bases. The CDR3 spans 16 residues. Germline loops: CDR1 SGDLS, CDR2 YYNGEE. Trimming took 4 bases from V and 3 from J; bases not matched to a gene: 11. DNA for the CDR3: TGTGCCAGCAGCAAAGCGGGAGCGGGAGTAAAAGAGACCCAGTACTTC. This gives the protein CASSKAGAGVKETQYF.

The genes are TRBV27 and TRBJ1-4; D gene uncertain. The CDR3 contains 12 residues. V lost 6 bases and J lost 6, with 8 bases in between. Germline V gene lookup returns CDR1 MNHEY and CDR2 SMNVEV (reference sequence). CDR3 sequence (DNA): TGTGCCAGCAGGAGGGAAGATGAAAAACTGTTTTTT. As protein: CASRREDEKLFF.

The CDR3 DNA reads TGTGCCAGCAGCTTAGATCAAGTTAAGCAGTTCTTC. The encoded protein is CASSLDQVKQFF. This chain joins TRBV11-2 and TRBJ2-1; D uncertain. V gave up 0 bases and J gave up 11 bases, with 8 bases separating them. The germline V gene has CDR1 SGHAT and CDR2 FQNNGV. The CDR3 has 12 residues.

CDR3 coding DNA: TGCAGCGCCTTGACCCAAATTACTGAAGCTTTCTTT. Translation: CSALTQITEAFF. The rearrangement links TRBV29-1 to TRBJ1-1; no definite D call. Trimming cost V 7 bases and J 5 bases, with 14 bases left between them. Germline lookup yields CDR1 SQVTM and CDR2 ANQGSEA. The CDR3 loop spans 12 amino acids.

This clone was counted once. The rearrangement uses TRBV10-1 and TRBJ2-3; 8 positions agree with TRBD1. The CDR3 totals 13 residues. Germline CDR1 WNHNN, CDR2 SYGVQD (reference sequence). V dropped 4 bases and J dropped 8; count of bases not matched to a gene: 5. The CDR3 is CASSGQGLATQYF. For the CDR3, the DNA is TGCGCCAGCAGTGGACAGGGGCTCGCTACGCAGTATTTT.